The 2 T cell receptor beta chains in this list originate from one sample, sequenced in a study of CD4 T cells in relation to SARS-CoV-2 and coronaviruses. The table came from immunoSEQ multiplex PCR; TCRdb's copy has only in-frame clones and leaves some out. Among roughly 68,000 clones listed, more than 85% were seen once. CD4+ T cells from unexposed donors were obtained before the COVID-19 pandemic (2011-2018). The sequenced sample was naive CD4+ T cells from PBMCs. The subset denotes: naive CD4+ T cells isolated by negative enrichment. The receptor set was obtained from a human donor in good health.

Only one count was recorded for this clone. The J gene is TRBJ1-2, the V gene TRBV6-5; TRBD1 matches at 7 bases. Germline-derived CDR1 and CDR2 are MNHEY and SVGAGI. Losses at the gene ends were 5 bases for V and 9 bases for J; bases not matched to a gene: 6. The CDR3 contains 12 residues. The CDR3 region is CASSNRGTRYTF. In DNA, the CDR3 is TGTGCCAGCAGTAACAGGGGAACGCGCTACACCTTC.

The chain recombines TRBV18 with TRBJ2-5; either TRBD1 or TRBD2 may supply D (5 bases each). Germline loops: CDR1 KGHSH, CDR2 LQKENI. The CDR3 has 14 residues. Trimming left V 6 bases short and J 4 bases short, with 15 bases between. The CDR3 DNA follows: TGTGCCAGCTCTGAGGGGTTAAAAACAGAGACCCAGTACTTC. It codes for CASSEGLKTETQYF.